This T cell receptor (beta chain) was sequenced during a study of cytomegalovirus exposure and HLA in healthy donors (TCRdb year 2017). In terms of the full investigation: An earlier analysis of some 600 of the donors reported 276 Gb of sequence data and approximately 120 million unique TCR beta sequences obtained from about 200 million T cells. Rather than using new phenotypic data, the later analysis identified candidate immune exposures from TCR beta sequences and from how often those sequences occurred across donors. To study patterns of TCR occurrence, a later analysis re-analyzed previously published TCR beta repertoires from 500 to 850 donors and added high-resolution HLA genotyping. The number of typed donors differed by locus: 629-630 for A, B, C, DRB1 and DQB1; approximately 520 for DQA1; 606 for DPA1; and roughly 490 for DPB1. Among the roughly 400 genotyped donors, about 85% belonged to the genetic ancestry cluster associated with self-reported Caucasian donors. Roughly 290 gigabases of sequencing data and approximately 92 million unique TCR sequences made up an early release that covered approximately 620 HLA-typed donors. Every discovery cohort repertoire had been produced on one sequencing platform. Several DR-DQ haplotypes were handled as single units for association and clustering, since linkage in the cohort was strong. The study was designed to test whether signatures of past pathogen exposure could be identified by cataloging public T cell receptors. In a later genetic analysis, genome-wide SNP genotypes for about three fifths of the 666 donors were used, and that subset was treated as a discovery cohort. Among a few hundred genotyped donors of the cohort, an average of roughly 240,000 unique TCR beta nucleotide sequences were sequenced per donor, roughly a sixth of them non-productive. To predict cytomegalovirus infection status, the study combined high-throughput TCR immunosequencing, statistical association of individual TCRs with disease status, and machine learning. The study used immunosequencing to profile the T cell repertoires of several hundred subjects and linked those repertoires to cytomegalovirus serostatus. In an earlier analysis of a few hundred of the donors, high-throughput TCR beta sequencing was used to judge whether each TCR beta V gene segment behaved as functional or pseudogenic. In addition to the first cohort of 650 to 800 subjects, a separate validation cohort of approximately 120 different subjects was used. HLA typing covered class I and class II loci at four-digit resolution. Alongside the repertoire data, information on donor age, sex, ethnicity and CMV serostatus was compiled.

For this clone: The antigen it recognizes is unknown. The input lacks base qualities; no much larger clone sits a single base away.

Its CDR3 holds 16 amino acids, cysteine through phenylalanine. The DNA shown is the 48-base CDR3, in frame from base 1. From the germline V gene, CDR1 is KGHSY and CDR2 is FQNENV. Germline trimming: 4 bases from V, 1 base from J; junction bases outside gene matches: 5. Study-wide conclusions, independent of this receptor: A cluster of highly shared sequence variants was judged likely to be a technical artifact of the sequencing pipeline. Compared with equally common non-associated chains, HLA-associated TCR beta chains in a later analysis were more clonally expanded and had lower generation probabilities. In a later genetic analysis, a missense DCLRE1C variant was associated with V-gene and J-gene trimming of TCR beta chains, and the association was replicated in an independent cohort. According to a later analysis, TCR association rates differed among HLA loci, with DRB1 alleles showing the most associated TCRs and HLA-C alleles showing the fewest. The authors suggested that the approach could potentially be generalized to other disease states and immunological phenotypes. An earlier analysis of approximately 540 of the donors showed that most TCR beta V segments appeared in productive rearrangements either about 87% or about 30% of the time, which broadly matched IMGT annotations. A few of the identified cytomegalovirus-associated TCR beta chains were confirmed in vitro to be specific for cytomegalovirus antigens. In a later analysis, some 18,000 TCR beta sequences were associated with specific HLA alleles at a false discovery rate of 0.05. A later genetic analysis reported fewer N-insertions in productive TCRs among donors in an Asian-associated ancestry cluster than the approximately 670-donor mean. Assigning TCR associations to individual alleles was difficult when HLA alleles, especially DR and DQ, strongly co-occurred. Some IMGT-functional V segments, including TRBV6-2 and TRBV6-3, could not be distinguished by the 87-base-pair reads and were therefore excluded. Correlated functional status among segregating V segments might reflect linkage disequilibrium, but an unknown experimental factor could not be ruled out. In a later analysis, most CMV-associated TCR beta chains were found to appear HLA-restricted, with HLA associations seemingly driven largely by CMV exposure. A further reported finding was that TCR beta sequences accurately predicted the HLA-A and HLA-B alleles for most subjects in the first cohort. While some public TCRs were present in many individuals, most TCR sequences turned up only very rarely across donors. Approximately 18 rarely observed V segments, including chromosome 9 orphons, were excluded from the earlier analysis of just under 600 of the donors because counts were too low. Immune exposure information for the cohort was limited to CMV serostatus. A total of 150 or so TCR beta chains were listed by the study as associated with cytomegalovirus. Roughly uniform sequencing depth across donors was assumed in presence/absence analyses, although this assumption may not hold. Several of the top co-occurrence clusters appeared to be linked to parvovirus B19, influenza, CMV and Epstein-Barr virus, according to a later analysis. The cohort was sequenced for TCR beta chains only, and without alpha or paired-chain data the features that could be detected were limited. HLA typing was unavailable for some donors at each locus, so association tests used only the typed subset. The classifier was reported to diagnose cytomegalovirus status with high specificity and sensitivity in both the original and validation cohorts.

The library was made by the immunoSEQ multiplex PCR assay. The multiplex PCR relied on a mix of 60 forward primers for TCR Vbeta segments and 13 reverse primers for TCR Jbeta segments. A multiplex PCR assay on genomic DNA amplified the CDR3 region of rearranged TCR beta genes. The amplified TCR beta libraries were sequenced on the Illumina HiSeq System as 87-base-pair reads. From the authors' description of their analysis: A later analysis tallied about 77 million unique TCR beta chains across the 660 or so repertoires, and approximately 12 million of those chains were shared by two or more donors. Raw reads were error-corrected and collapsed into unique sequences with a nearest-neighbor algorithm that merged closely related sequences to remove PCR and sequencing errors. To assign V, D and J gene segments, CDR3 sequences were aligned to IMGT reference sequences. For a sequence to be retained, a match of at least six nucleotides was required to both a V gene segment and a J gene segment. A rearrangement was called productive if the CDR3 had no stop codons and remained in frame with V and J, and every other rearrangement was called non-productive. Following IMGT convention, CDR3 was defined as the stretch from the second conserved V-encoded cysteine up to the conserved J-encoded phenylalanine. The earlier analysis of about 560 of the donors excluded any sequence lacking an unambiguous match to a single V gene segment. In an earlier analysis of about 590 of the donors, a V segment was called functional when productive rearrangements were above 56.7%, and segregating when the standard deviation between donors exceeded 5%. To diagnose cytomegalovirus status from the catalog of TCR beta chain sequences, a statistical classification framework was built. V and J gene assignment, in a later analysis, came from comparing TCR nucleotide sequences with IMGT/GENE-DB human TR gene sequences. The TCRdist pipeline was used in a later analysis to assign CDR3 sequences and most-parsimonious VDJ recombination scenarios. In a later analysis, each TCR beta chain was defined by its CDR3 amino acid sequence together with its V-gene family, and reads lacking a unique V-gene family were excluded. As a way to deal with suspected cross-contamination and a sequencing artifact, a later analysis dropped hundreds of nucleotide sequences that were highly shared and had low generation probability. In a later analysis, a clonal expansion index was calculated for each public chain from normalized within-repertoire ranks of inferred template counts. Generation probabilities in a later analysis came from a VDJ recombination model fitted to out-of-frame rearrangements, and those results were checked against IGoR. A later analysis scored TCR-TCR, TCR-HLA and TCR-CMV co-occurrence with hypergeometric tests, applying a repertoire-size bias correction to TCR pairs. A later analysis estimated false discovery rates by permuting HLA or CMV assignments 20 times. A later analysis grouped co-occurring TCRs with DBSCAN, adding TCRdist sequence similarity when clustering within HLA-allele-positive subsets. Repertoires with fewer than 30,000 or more than 120,000 public chains, plus five repertoires with anomalous nucleotide sharing, were excluded from co-occurrence clustering. TCRdb retrieved this table from immuneACCESS and kept in-frame rearrangements only. Not all clones are present; in checked studies, unresolved V genes account for under half, and no reason is known for the remainder. The V and J calls and clone size were taken over from that table, and D and trimming were inferred from the DNA. This sample has around 210,000 clones in its table, and approximately 79% of those were observed once. About 1.7% of the sample comes from the top ten.

The cohort consisted of approximately 690 healthy bone marrow donors. Cohort members were all nominally healthy when sampled, although unrecorded immune exposures were likely present. The donor was CMV seronegative and was included in the group of about 350 seronegative cohort members. A peripheral blood sample was provided by each donor, and peripheral blood mononuclear cells were used for TCR beta sequencing. Genomic DNA was extracted from the blood cell samples with the Qiagen DNeasy Blood Extraction Kit. This receptor chain uses TRBV16 and TRBJ2-3, and TRBD2 aligns with 10 junction nucleotides. The sequenced material came from PBMCs. The sequence was obtained from a man aged 50-60 years in good health and CMV-seronegative. The encoded CDR3 is CASSLGLAVRTDTQYF. The nucleotide sequence is TGTGCCAGCAGCCTCGGACTAGCGGTACGCACAGATACGCAGTATTTT.